These 6 T cell receptor beta chains were sequenced from one sample in a study of beta chain features in type 1 diabetes (dated by TCRdb to 2016 to 2018). Library preparation was by the immunoSEQ multiplex PCR assay. All of the isolated RNA was reverse transcribed with the High Capacity cDNA Reverse Transcription Kit, so expressed TCRB transcripts were sequenced. Held by TCRdb, this immuneACCESS table contains in-frame sequences only and omits some clones. Under half of the omission traces to an unresolved V gene where checked; the cause of the rest is unknown. In all, the sample holds 860,000 or so clones, and about a sixth of those were seen once. The ten largest clones add up to 0.02% to 0.03% of the sample. Sequencing was performed on naive CD4+ T cells from blood. The cell subset or site label corresponds to: true naive CD4+ T cells. The receptors shown here come from a woman between 18 and 30 years old in good health.

This clone showed up just a few times. This sequence joins TRBV9 and TRBJ2-1; 10 bases line up with TRBD2. CDR1 is SGDLS, CDR2 YYNGEE, per germline. The CDR3 spans 16 residues. Losses at the gene ends were 0 bases for V and 9 bases for J; bases not matched to a gene: 9. CDR3 amino acids: CASSVDGSGRAFEQFF. CDR3 in DNA: TGTGCCAGCAGCGTAGATGGGAGCGGGAGGGCTTTTGAGCAGTTCTTC.

This clone was seen just once. In DNA form, the CDR3 reads TGTGCCATCAGTGAGTCGTTTGGTGAGCAGTTCTTC. Translated: CAISESFGEQFF. The V gene is TRBV10-3, the J gene TRBJ2-1, with D unresolved. Germline lookup yields CDR1 ENHRY and CDR2 SYGVKD. CDR3 length: 12 residues. V was trimmed by 0 bases and J by 9 bases, leaving 6 bases between them.

This clone turned up a few times. V gene TRBV4-3 combines with J gene TRBJ1-3; D is possibly TRBD1 (5 bases). CDR3 length equals 16 residues. The germline CDR1 and CDR2 sequences are LGHNA and YSLEER. V was clipped by 0 bases and J by 5 bases, with 14 bases between them. The CDR3 loop reads CASSQDQRQSRNTIYF. CDR3 DNA sequence: TGCGCCAGCAGCCAAGATCAAAGACAGAGTCGAAACACCATATATTTT.

This clone occurred a few times. V is TRBV5-4 and J is TRBJ1-2; TRBD1 is a possible D gene (6 bases). CDR1 and CDR2 (germline): SGHNT, YYREEE (reference sequence). V dropped 3 bases and J dropped 7 bases, with 13 bases sitting between them. The CDR3 is 13 residues long. Here the CDR3 reads CASSSPTGSGYTF. In DNA form, the CDR3 reads TGTGCCAGCAGCTCGCCTACAGGGTCTGGCTACACCTTC. Using reference TRBV5-4 and TRBJ1-2 for the parts outside the CDR3, the full variable domain is ETGVTQSPTHLIKTRGQQVTLRCSSQSGHNTVSWYQQALGQGPQFIFQYYREEENGRGNFPPRFSGLQFPNYSSELNVNALELDDSALYLCASSSPTGSGYTFGSGTRLTVV.

This clone occurred a few times. The genes are TRBV6-6 and TRBJ2-1; 8 bases fit TRBD2. CDR3 size: 16 residues. CDR1 MNHNY and CDR2 SVGAGI come from the germline V gene (reference sequence). The ends lost 2 bases at V and 2 bases at J; junction bases unmatched: 5. The CDR3 sequence: CASSYGSGGAYNEQFF. In DNA form, the CDR3 reads TGTGCCAGCAGTTACGGATCGGGAGGGGCCTACAATGAGCAGTTCTTC.

The J gene is TRBJ2-1, the V gene TRBV15; 10 positions agree with TRBD1. V was clipped by 2 bases and J by 4 bases; unmatched bases: 8. This CDR3 spans 17 amino acids. The germline CDR1 and CDR2 sequences are LNHNV and YYDKDF (reference sequence). CDR3 nucleotides: TGTGCCACCAGCAGATCTACCGGGACAGGGGTATACAATGAGCAGTTCTTC. It is translated as CATSRSTGTGVYNEQFF.